The TCR beta chain under discussion was sequenced for a study of blood T cells in healthy people across ages. For the second PCR, which ran for roughly 6 to 11 cycles, a sample-barcoded 5' primer and a J-beta primer mix were used. TCRdb reanalysed the 5' RACE reads using MiXCR and keeps one entry per CDR3 protein. The sample has about 1.1 million distinct CDR3 sequences, roughly two fifths seen once. Findings of the study overall: Long-lived donors had more naive CD4+ cells and higher diversity than aged donors. One million T cells yielded diversity estimates that were considered underestimates.

The study drew donors from healthy Caucasian individuals in Russia aged roughly 6 to 95. The CDR3 has 14 residues. Germline CDR1 is SGHTA and CDR2 is FQGNSA. J lost 3 bases, V lost 5 bases, and 7 bases had no gene match. This clonotype showed up just once. The antigen is undetermined. The sequencing sample was made of blood. The source of this sequence is a man aged 18 to 29 in good health. The rearrangement joins TRBV7-2 to TRBJ2-7; 7 bases agree with TRBD1. The CDR3 DNA follows: TGTGCCAGCAGCGTATGGCGACAGGGCTACGAGCAGTACTTC. It is translated as CASSVWRQGYEQYF. Looking up the rest from reference TRBV7-2 and TRBJ2-7 gives the full variable domain: GAGVSQSPSNKVTEKGKDVELRCDPISGHTALYWYRQSLGQGLEFLIYFQGNSAPDKSGLPSDRFSAERTGGSVSTLTIQRTQQEDSAVYLCASSVWRQGYEQYFGPGTRLTVT.